One and the same sample provided the 22 T cell receptor beta chains below, sequenced in a study of immune evolution from preneoplasia to lung adenocarcinoma. TCRdb's copy holds only in-frame clones and misses some; the assay was immunoSEQ multiplex PCR. This sample has thousands of clones, with just over 75% found just once. Sequences were obtained from FFPE lung adenocarcinoma in situ tissue. The receptors were sampled from a person in their sixties or seventies with lung adenocarcinoma.

The CDR3 nucleotides read TGTGCCAGCAGTCTAGGAGAGGACTATGGCTACACCTTC. Its translation: CASSLGEDYGYTF. This rearrangement joins TRBV2 to TRBJ1-2, with D hard to call. The length of the CDR3 is 13 residues. Trimming pared 5 bases from V and 3 bases from J, leaving 10 bases between. Germline CDR1 reads SNHLY; CDR2 reads FYNNEI. The variable domain in full, with the rest retrieved from reference TRBV2 and TRBJ1-2, is EPEVTQTPSHQVTQMGQEVILRCVPISNHLYFYWYRQILGQKVEFLVSFYNNEISEKSEIFDDQFSVERPDGSNFTLKIRSTKLEDSAMYFCASSLGEDYGYTFGSGTRLTVV.

This chain links TRBV6-1 with TRBJ2-1, with 9 bases that match TRBD1. The CDR3 runs to 17 residues. The germline V gene encodes CDR1 MNHNS and CDR2 SASEGT. Losses at the gene ends were 1 base for V and 7 bases for J; bases not matched to a gene: 11. In DNA form, the CDR3 reads TGTGCCAGCAGTGAAGACCCTAGACAGGGGGGATGGAATGAGCAGTTCTTC. Amino acids: CASSEDPRQGGWNEQFF.

The chain uses TRBV4-2 and TRBJ2-7; D uncertain. This CDR3 is built from 14 residues. V lost 4 bases, J lost 2 bases, and 12 bases lay in between. Germline lookup yields CDR1 LGHNA and CDR2 YNFKEQ. CDR3 bases: TGTGCCAGCAGCCCGACCGAAAATACCTACGAGCAGTACTTC. Translated: CASSPTENTYEQYF.

In nucleotides, the CDR3 is TGCGCCAGCAGCCAAGATGTGAGGGGCCTTGAAGCTTTCTTT. Translated, it gives CASSQDVRGLEAFF. The chain couples TRBV4-1 to TRBJ1-1; tentative D call: TRBD1 (5 bases). Germline lookup yields CDR1 MGHRA and CDR2 YSYEKL. There are 14 residues in the CDR3. The germline V and J ends were trimmed by 0 bases and 7 bases, with 12 bases remaining between them.

The rearrangement joins TRBV7-9 to TRBJ1-1; possible D gene TRBD1, 5 bases. The V end was cut by 1 base, the J end by 1 base, with 7 bases between. The CDR3 has 14 amino acids. The germline V gene has CDR1 SEHNR and CDR2 FQNEAQ (reference sequence). CDR3 in amino acids: CASSLGGGNTEAFF. DNA of the CDR3: TGTGCCAGCAGCTTAGGGGGCGGGAACACTGAAGCTTTCTTT.

The genes are TRBV9 and TRBJ1-2; D is possibly TRBD1 (5 bases). The CDR3 sequence is 11 residues long. Germline CDR1 and CDR2: SGDLS and YYNGEE. Trimming stripped 3 bases from V and 11 bases from J, with 11 bases between. CDR3 in amino acids: CASSGGPPYTF. CDR3 sequence (DNA): TGTGCCAGCAGCGGGGGCCCTCCTTACACCTTC.

This clone is judged large (0.1 to 1%). This sequence joins TRBV5-4 and TRBJ2-3, with unresolved D. Trimming took 0 bases from V and 2 from J, leaving 1 base between them. Per germline, CDR1 SGHNT and CDR2 YYREEE (reference sequence). The CDR3 length is 12 residues. The CDR3 loop reads CASSLDTDTQYF. DNA of the CDR3: TGTGCCAGCAGCTTGGACACAGATACGCAGTATTTT.

This clone was counted between two and nine times. V gene TRBV18 combines with J gene TRBJ2-1, with D maybe TRBD1 (6 bases). Germline CDR1 and CDR2: KGHSH and LQKENI. CDR3 length: 16 residues. Trimming cost V 2 bases and J 3 bases, with 14 bases left between them. The CDR3 spells CASSPSSRQDYNEQFF. The CDR3 DNA sequence: TGTGCCAGCTCACCAAGCTCCAGACAGGACTACAATGAGCAGTTCTTC.

The chain couples TRBV15 to TRBJ1-6; TRBD1 is a possible D gene (5 bases). Per germline, CDR1 LNHNV and CDR2 YYDKDF (reference sequence). Between the trimmed V and J ends, which lost 0 bases and 4 bases, there was a span of 16 bases. This CDR3 comprises 18 residues. The CDR3 region is CATSRDVASRAYNSPLHF. The CDR3 DNA is TGTGCCACCAGCAGAGATGTAGCATCCAGGGCTTATAATTCACCCCTCCACTTT.

As to this clone: A read error may account for a junction end that differs from germline. V usage is TRBV27 and J usage is TRBJ1-6; 7 bases fit TRBD1. The CDR3 extends over 15 amino acids. The germline V gene encodes CDR1 MNHEY and CDR2 SMNVEV (reference sequence). CDR3 nucleotides: TGTGCCAGCAGTCCCGCACCGGGACAGAATTCACCCTTCCACTTT. Encoded protein: CASSPAPGQNSPFHF.

The chain uses TRBV5-4 and TRBJ2-5; 12 bases fit TRBD2. V shed 2 bases, J shed 4 bases, and the junction held 6 bases outside the gene matches. Germline assignment: CDR1 SGHNT and CDR2 YYREEE (reference sequence). This CDR3 spans 16 amino acids. Here the CDR3 DNA reads TGTGCCAGCAGCTTCCCTAGCGGGGGGGCCGTAGAGACCCAGTACTTC. This sequence encodes CASSFPSGGAVETQYF. The whole variable domain, filled in from reference TRBV5-4 and TRBJ2-5, reads ETGVTQSPTHLIKTRGQQVTLRCSSQSGHNTVSWYQQALGQGPQFIFQYYREEENGRGNFPPRFSGLQFPNYSSELNVNALELDDSALYLCASSFPSGGAVETQYFGPGTRLLVL.

The V call is TRBV7-8, the J call TRBJ2-7, with a tentative D call TRBD2 (5 bases). CDR1 and CDR2 (germline): SGHVS, FQNEAQ. V lost 1 base to trimming and J lost 6 bases, with 13 bases between them. CDR3 length: 14 amino acids. The chain's CDR3 is CASSLGGLYSEQYF. CDR3 nucleotide sequence: TGTGCCAGCAGCTTAGGAGGGCTCTATTCCGAGCAGTACTTC.

This chain connects TRBV5-1 to TRBJ1-1, with 9 bases fitting TRBD1. V was clipped by 2 bases and J by 4 bases; unmatched bases: 9. The CDR3 totals 16 residues. Per the germline V gene, CDR1 is SGHRS and CDR2 is YFSETQ. CDR3 region: CASSLLQGALSTEAFF. In DNA, the CDR3 is TGCGCCAGCAGCTTATTACAGGGGGCGTTGAGCACTGAAGCTTTCTTT.

V usage is TRBV28 and J usage is TRBJ2-7; no reliable D call. The length of the CDR3 is 11 residues. Germline V lookup: CDR1 MDHEN, CDR2 SYDVKM. Trimming took 4 bases from V and 12 from J, leaving 13 bases between them. CDR3 loop: CASSSKGRWYF. The CDR3 nucleotides read TGTGCCAGCAGTTCCAAGGGAAGATGGTACTTC.

This clone was detected only a few times. The chain links TRBV7-8 to TRBJ1-2, with D perhaps TRBD1 (6 bases). This CDR3 contains 14 residues. CDR1 and CDR2 from the germline V gene are SGHVS and FQNEAQ. V lost 5 bases and J 2 bases, leaving 12 bases between the germline ends. CDR3 in DNA: TGTGCCAGCAGCAAACAAACAGGGAACTATGGCTACACCTTC. It codes for CASSKQTGNYGYTF.

The V and J genes are TRBV6-1 and TRBJ1-5; 8 bases are shared with TRBD1. From germline, CDR1 is MNHNS and CDR2 SASEGT. J gave up 3 bases and V 7 bases, and 8 bases lay outside the gene matches. The CDR3 consists of 15 residues. This CDR3 reads CASTIGQGLNQPQHF. The DNA for the CDR3 is TGTGCCAGCACCATTGGACAGGGACTCAATCAGCCCCAGCATTTT.

J is TRBJ2-5 and V is TRBV5-8, with D possibly being TRBD2 (7 bases). CDR1 SGHTS and CDR2 YDEGEE come from the germline V gene. The CDR3 runs 13 residues. Trimming cost V 1 base and J 6 bases, with 10 bases left between them. CDR3 loop: CASSLYGGQTQYF. CDR3 nucleotide sequence: TGTGCCAGCAGCTTGTACGGGGGGCAGACCCAGTACTTC.

Written as DNA, the CDR3 is TGTGCCAGCAGTCGCGATCAGGGACAGGGTGAAAAACTGTTTTTT. Encoded protein: CASSRDQGQGEKLFF. The chain combines TRBV5-8 with TRBJ1-4; 9 bases line up with TRBD1. The CDR3 sequence is 15 residues long. The V gene end was trimmed by 5 bases and the J gene end by 7 bases; junction bases not matched to a gene: 9. The germline gives CDR1 SGHTS, CDR2 YDEGEE.

The CDR3 region is CASSTRTSGGSHTDTQYF. DNA for the CDR3: TGTGCCAGCAGTACCCGTACTAGCGGGGGCTCTCACACAGATACGCAGTATTTT. The chain employs TRBV27 and TRBJ2-3; 11 nucleotides agree with TRBD2. The CDR3 extends over 18 amino acids. Germline-derived CDR1 and CDR2 are MNHEY and SMNVEV (reference sequence). The J segment lost 2 bases and the V segment lost 5 bases, leaving 12 bases of the junction unmatched.

The chain couples TRBV7-8 to TRBJ1-2; a weak D match, TRBD1 (5 bases). The CDR3 totals 12 residues. V was cut by 3 bases and J by 10 bases, with 12 bases left in between. The germline V gene has CDR1 SGHVS and CDR2 FQNEAQ. The CDR3 sequence is CASSFPPGDYTF. In DNA form, the CDR3 reads TGTGCCAGCAGCTTCCCCCCGGGGGACTACACCTTC.

The rearrangement uses TRBV6-1 and TRBJ1-5, with D hard to call. Looked up from germline, CDR1 is MNHNS and CDR2 is SASEGT. The CDR3 runs 11 residues. The germline V and J ends were trimmed by 2 bases and 15 bases, with 11 bases remaining between them. The CDR3 sequence is CASSEIGKWHF. The CDR3, as DNA: TGTGCCAGCAGTGAAATCGGGAAATGGCATTTT.

This CDR3 reads CSAEGSSHYNEQFF. The DNA for the CDR3 is TGCAGCGCCGAGGGCAGTAGCCACTACAATGAGCAGTTCTTC. The V gene is TRBV29-1, the J gene TRBJ2-1; TRBD2 might be the D (5 bases). The V end was cut by 7 bases, the J end by 3 bases, with 16 bases between. CDR3 length equals 14 residues. CDR1 is SQVTM and CDR2 is ANQGSEA in the germline V gene.